This TCR beta chain was profiled in a study of CD8 T cells in ankylosing spondylitis. Findings of the study overall: Disease-associated clones were reportedly significantly overrepresented in matched ankylosing spondylitis synovial fluid. For ankylosing spondylitis blood, a TCR beta motif of about eight highly homologous variants appeared characteristic.

V was cut by 2 bases and J by 2 bases, with 1 base left in between. Germline V gene data show CDR1 as ENHRY and CDR2 as SYGVKD. CDR3 length: 12 residues. Points on this clonotype: The antigen remains undetermined.

Quantitative molecular-barcoded 5'-RACE generated the TCR beta libraries. MiXCR was run by TCRdb on the 5' RACE reads, yielding one entry per CDR3 protein. The table shows about 220,000 distinct CDR3 sequences, with around 25% occurring only once. The sample was blood, either unsorted or a sorted T cell fraction (not recorded which). The rearrangement links TRBV10-3 to TRBJ1-5; D gene ambiguous. The clonotype comes from a male donor with ankylosing spondylitis or in good health (not recorded which). The CDR3 region is CAISEGNQPQHF. Written as DNA, the CDR3 is TGTGCCATCAGTGAGGGCAATCAGCCCCAGCATTTT.